The 27 T cell receptor beta chains below were found in one sample sequenced in a study of T cells expressing NK-cell markers. TCRdb re-called the 5' RACE reads and shows each CDR3 protein once, DNA omitted. Recorded here are about 180,000 distinct CDR3 sequences; the top ten clones represent 20% to 25%. Sequenced material: blood T cells: a sorted CD56 or NKG2C T cell subset, CD4+ or CD8+ T cells, or bulk PBMC T cells (not recorded which). Receptors originate from a man aged 18 to 69 in good health.

The genes are TRBV7-8 and TRBJ2-3; TCRdb returns TRBD2, unconfirmable since there is no DNA. CDR3 size: 16 residues. From germline, CDR1 is SGHVS and CDR2 FQNEAQ. The CDR3 here is CASSPQTLPSTDTQYF.

The CDR3 here is CASSLKVRGYEQYF. The chain links TRBV27 to TRBJ2-7; TCRdb calls TRBD1, which cannot be checked without DNA. The CDR3 sequence is 14 residues long. Germline CDR1 and CDR2: MNHEY and SMNVEV (reference sequence).

This chain joins TRBV5-4 and TRBJ1-4. The CDR3 loop spans 12 amino acids. CDR1 is SGHNT and CDR2 is YYREEE in the germline V gene (reference sequence). The CDR3: CASSRNNEKLFF.

This chain uses TRBV3-1 with TRBJ1-4; checking the TCRdb D call of TRBD1 is not possible without DNA. The CDR3 is made up of 15 amino acids. CDR1 LGHDT and CDR2 YNNKEL come from the germline V gene (reference sequence). This chain's CDR3 is CASSHAPDSNEKLFF.

This chain joins TRBV10-3 and TRBJ1-5. In germline, CDR1 is ENHRY, CDR2 SYGVKD. CDR3 size: 12 residues. The CDR3 here is CAISEGTQPQHF.

The V gene is TRBV7-9, the J gene TRBJ2-7; TCRdb calls TRBD1, which cannot be checked without DNA. This CDR3 is 13 amino acids long. Germline V CDR1 and CDR2: SEHNR, FQNEAQ (reference sequence). The CDR3 reads CASSLEQGAEQYF.

The rearrangement uses TRBV4-2 and TRBJ2-1; TCRdb returns TRBD2, unconfirmable since there is no DNA. This CDR3 region has 17 residues. Germline CDR1 reads LGHNA; CDR2 reads YNFKEQ. The CDR3 reads CASSHAPSGTIDNEQFF.

The V and J genes are TRBV7-9 and TRBJ1-1. The CDR3 sequence is 14 residues long. The germline CDR1 and CDR2 sequences are SEHNR and FQNEAQ (reference sequence). The CDR3 here is CASTHPVGTTEAFF.

CDR3 loop: CASSFDLTEAFF. The chain employs TRBV7-2 and TRBJ1-1. The length of the CDR3 is 12 residues. CDR1 and CDR2 (germline): SGHTA, FQGNSA.

The chain couples TRBV6-1 to TRBJ2-7; the TRBD1 assignment by TCRdb is unverifiable without DNA. The CDR3 has 14 residues. The germline V gene encodes CDR1 MNHNS and CDR2 SASEGT. CDR3 sequence: CASSGGLTSYEQYF.

The chain carries TRBV28 and TRBJ2-5; lacking DNA, the TRBD2 call made by TCRdb goes unchecked. Germline V gene data show CDR1 as MDHEN and CDR2 as SYDVKM. CDR3 size: 19 residues. CDR3 residues: CASSFDLAGEEGVQETQYF.

V and J are TRBV6-1 and TRBJ1-6; the TRBD1 assignment by TCRdb is unverifiable without DNA. Per the germline V gene, CDR1 is MNHNS and CDR2 is SASEGT. CDR3 length equals 15 residues. CDR3 in amino acids: CASSDRVIGNSPLHF.

The V gene is TRBV15, the J gene TRBJ1-1; there is no DNA to check the TCRdb D call of TRBD1. The CDR3 length is 12 residues. Germline lookup yields CDR1 LNHNV and CDR2 YYDKDF (reference sequence). The CDR3 region is CATRDSRPQAFF.

V is TRBV19 and J is TRBJ2-1. The germline gives CDR1 LNHDA, CDR2 SQIVND (reference sequence). The length of the CDR3 is 13 residues. The CDR3 reads CASTERNQNEQFF.

The rearrangement uses TRBV7-9 and TRBJ1-2; with no DNA, the TCRdb D assignment of TRBD1 cannot be verified. The CDR3 sequence is 13 residues long. CDR1 SEHNR and CDR2 FQNEAQ come from the germline V gene (reference sequence). Here the CDR3 reads CASSLGQGAGYTF.

This chain uses TRBV5-1 with TRBJ1-2. This CDR3 region has 13 residues. In germline, CDR1 is SGHRS, CDR2 YFSETQ. CDR3 protein: CASSLDQAGGYTF.

The chain uses TRBV27 and TRBJ2-1; TCRdb returns TRBD2, unconfirmable since there is no DNA. Germline lookup yields CDR1 MNHEY and CDR2 SMNVEV (reference sequence). The CDR3 extends over 16 amino acids. The CDR3 reads CASSALAGGPENEQFF.

The chain carries TRBV20-1 and TRBJ2-7; TCRdb indicates TRBD2, and absent DNA this call remains unverified. Germline CDR1 reads DFQATT; CDR2 reads SNEGSKA (reference sequence). The CDR3 has 15 amino acids. The CDR3 here is CSAGRESFLPYEQYF.

The J gene is TRBJ1-1, the V gene TRBV7-9; TCRdb proposes TRBD1, but this gene call is untestable without DNA. The germline gives CDR1 SEHNR, CDR2 FQNEAQ (reference sequence). The CDR3 totals 14 residues. CDR3 in amino acids: CASSHGSVSTEAFF.

This chain uses TRBV19 with TRBJ1-1. Germline assignment: CDR1 LNHDA and CDR2 SQIVND (reference sequence). The CDR3 totals 13 residues. CDR3 protein: CASSSWTAAEAFF.

This sequence joins TRBV19 and TRBJ2-7; TCRdb calls TRBD2, which cannot be checked without DNA. Germline V lookup: CDR1 LNHDA, CDR2 SQIVND (reference sequence). The CDR3 loop spans 16 amino acids. CDR3 sequence: CASSTSSGGAFNEQYF.

The J gene is TRBJ2-7, the V gene TRBV9; the D gene TCRdb calls, TRBD1, cannot be checked with no DNA. CDR3 length equals 15 residues. The germline CDR1 and CDR2 sequences are SGDLS and YYNGEE. CDR3: CASSGPTGKPYEQYF.

The V gene is TRBV7-9, the J gene TRBJ1-4; lacking DNA, the TRBD1 call made by TCRdb goes unchecked. CDR1 and CDR2 from the germline V gene are SEHNR and FQNEAQ (reference sequence). The CDR3 has 15 amino acids. The CDR3 spells CASSFPPGVGEKLFF.

The genes are TRBV6-5 and TRBJ1-5; TCRdb's D call of TRBD1 is untestable without DNA. The CDR3 extends over 15 amino acids. Looked up from germline, CDR1 is MNHEY and CDR2 is SVGAGI. The CDR3 sequence is CASSYSGGANQPQHF.

The chain is built from TRBV6-1 and TRBJ2-7; absent DNA, TCRdb's TRBD1 call cannot be checked. The CDR3 runs to 16 residues. Per the germline V gene, CDR1 is MNHNS and CDR2 is SASEGT. The CDR3 region is CASSLKGGGRGYEQYF.

J is TRBJ2-7 and V is TRBV6-1; the D call of TRBD2 rests on TCRdb alone, since no DNA is present to check it. The CDR3 contains 14 residues. Germline CDR1 MNHNS, CDR2 SASEGT. CDR3 region: CASGPPRGGPEQYF.

The chain is built from TRBV21-1 and TRBJ2-5; TCRdb reports TRBD1, a call that lacks DNA to check it against. TRBV21-1 corresponds to a pseudogene. The CDR3 is 16 residues long. This CDR3 reads CASSKVQGRIDETQYF.